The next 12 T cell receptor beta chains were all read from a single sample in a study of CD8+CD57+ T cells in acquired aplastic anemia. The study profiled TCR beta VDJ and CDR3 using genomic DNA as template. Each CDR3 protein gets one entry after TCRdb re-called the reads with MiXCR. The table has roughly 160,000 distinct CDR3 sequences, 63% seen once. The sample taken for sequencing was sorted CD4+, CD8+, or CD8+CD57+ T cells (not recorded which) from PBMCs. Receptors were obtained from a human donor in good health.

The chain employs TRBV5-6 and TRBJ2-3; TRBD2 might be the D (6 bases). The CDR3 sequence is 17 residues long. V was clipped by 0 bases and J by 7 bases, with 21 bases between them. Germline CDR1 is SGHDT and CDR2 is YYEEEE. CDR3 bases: TGTGCCAGCAGCTTGGACCCCGGGGCGGGCGGGACCCATACGCAGTATTTT. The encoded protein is CASSLDPGAGGTHTQYF.

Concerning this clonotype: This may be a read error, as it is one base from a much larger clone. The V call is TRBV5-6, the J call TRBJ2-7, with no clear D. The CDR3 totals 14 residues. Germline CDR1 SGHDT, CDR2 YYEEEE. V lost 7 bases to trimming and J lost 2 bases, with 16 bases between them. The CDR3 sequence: CASPPPVRAYEQYF. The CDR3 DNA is TGTGCCAGCCCACCACCGGTCAGAGCCTACGAGCAGTACTTC.

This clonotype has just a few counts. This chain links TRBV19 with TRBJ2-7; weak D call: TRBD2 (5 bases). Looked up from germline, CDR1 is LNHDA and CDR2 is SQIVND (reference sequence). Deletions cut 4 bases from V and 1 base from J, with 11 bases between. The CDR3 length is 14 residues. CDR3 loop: CASSTQRGSYEQYF. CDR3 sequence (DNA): TGTGCCAGTAGTACTCAACGGGGATCCTACGAGCAGTACTTC.

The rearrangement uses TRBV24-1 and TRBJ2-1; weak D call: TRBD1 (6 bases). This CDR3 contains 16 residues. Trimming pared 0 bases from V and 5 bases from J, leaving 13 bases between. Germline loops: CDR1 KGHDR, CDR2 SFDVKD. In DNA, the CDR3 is TGTGCCACCAGTGATTTGAGGCAGGGGTACGACAATGAGCAGTTCTTC. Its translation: CATSDLRQGYDNEQFF.

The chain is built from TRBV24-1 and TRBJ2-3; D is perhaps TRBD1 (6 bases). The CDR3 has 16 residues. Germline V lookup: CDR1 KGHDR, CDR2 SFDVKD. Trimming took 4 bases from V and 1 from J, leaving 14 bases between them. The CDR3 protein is CATSDPQGLGTDTQYF. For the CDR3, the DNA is TGTGCCACCAGTGACCCTCAGGGGTTAGGCACAGATACGCAGTATTTT.

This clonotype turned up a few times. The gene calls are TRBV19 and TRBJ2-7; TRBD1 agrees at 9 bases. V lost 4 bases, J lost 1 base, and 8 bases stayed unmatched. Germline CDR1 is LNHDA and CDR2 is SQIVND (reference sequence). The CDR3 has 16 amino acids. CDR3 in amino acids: CASSRMPGQGSYEQYF. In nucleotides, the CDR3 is TGTGCCAGTAGTAGAATGCCGGGACAGGGTTCCTACGAGCAGTACTTC. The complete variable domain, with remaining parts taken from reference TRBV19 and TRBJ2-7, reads DGGITQSPKYLFRKEGQNVTLSCEQNLNHDAMYWYRQDPGQGLRLIYYSQIVNDFQKGDIAEGYSVSREKKESFPLTVTSAQKNPTAFYLCASSRMPGQGSYEQYFGPGTRLTVT.

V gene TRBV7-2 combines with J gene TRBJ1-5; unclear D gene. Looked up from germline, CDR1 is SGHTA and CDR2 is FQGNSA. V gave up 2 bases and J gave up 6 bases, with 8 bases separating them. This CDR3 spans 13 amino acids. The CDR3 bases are TGTGCCAGCAGCTTAAACTACGCTCAGCCCCAGCATTTT. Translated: CASSLNYAQPQHF.

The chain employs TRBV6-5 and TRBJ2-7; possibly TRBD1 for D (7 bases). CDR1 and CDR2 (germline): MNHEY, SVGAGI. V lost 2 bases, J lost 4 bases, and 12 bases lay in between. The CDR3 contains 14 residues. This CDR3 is CASSYPGGTYEQYF. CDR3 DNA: TGTGCCAGCAGTTACCCAGGGGGGACGTACGAGCAGTACTTC.

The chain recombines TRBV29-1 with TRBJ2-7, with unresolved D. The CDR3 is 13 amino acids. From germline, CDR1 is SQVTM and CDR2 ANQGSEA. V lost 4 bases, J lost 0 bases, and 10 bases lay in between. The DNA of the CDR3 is TGCAGCGTTGTGGGCCGCGCCTCCTACGAGCAGTACTTC. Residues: CSVVGRASYEQYF.

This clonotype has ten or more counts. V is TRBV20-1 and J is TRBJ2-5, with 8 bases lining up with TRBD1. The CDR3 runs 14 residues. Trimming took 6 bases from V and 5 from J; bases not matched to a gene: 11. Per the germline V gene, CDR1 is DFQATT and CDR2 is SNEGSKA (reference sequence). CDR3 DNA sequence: TGCAGTGCGGAGACAGGGGTGGTGTGGGAGACCCAGTACTTC. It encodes CSAETGVVWETQYF.

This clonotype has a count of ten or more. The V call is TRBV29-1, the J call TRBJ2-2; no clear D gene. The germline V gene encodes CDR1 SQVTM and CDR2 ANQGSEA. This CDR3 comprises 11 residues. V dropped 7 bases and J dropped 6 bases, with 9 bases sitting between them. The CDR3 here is CSGVRAGELFF. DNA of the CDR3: TGCAGCGGGGTAAGGGCCGGGGAGCTGTTTTTT.

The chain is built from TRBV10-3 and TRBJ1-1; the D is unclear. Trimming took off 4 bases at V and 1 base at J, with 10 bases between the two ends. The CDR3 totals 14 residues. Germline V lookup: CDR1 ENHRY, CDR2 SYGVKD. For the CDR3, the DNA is TGTGCCATCAGTGGCCGTGAACCGAACACTGAAGCTTTCTTT. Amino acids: CAISGREPNTEAFF.